This paragraph covers one T cell receptor (beta chain) sequence. Authors' processing steps: Estimates of nucleated cell counts were drawn from the amplification of reference gene primers. Method: immunoSEQ multiplex PCR; TCRdb's copy keeps in-frame clones and lacks some. The V and J calls and clone size are taken from that table; D and trimming were inferred from the DNA. The repertoire consists of roughly 200,000 clones, with about 88% occurring once and the leading ten covering around 17%. The sample is drawn from a study of blood T cell repertoires in COVID-19. V lost 1 base and J lost 1, with 12 bases in between. CDR3 length: 17 amino acids. Seattle patient enrollment occurred during active infection, with longitudinal follow-up thereafter.

Material for sequencing was peripheral blood. This clonotype originated in a man between 45 and 60 years old with COVID-19, enrolled during active disease. The chain links TRBV5-3 to TRBJ1-6; D might be TRBD1 (5 bases). TRBV5-3 is classed as an ORF, of uncertain function. The CDR3, as DNA: TGTGCCAGAAGCTTGCAAGGGGTAGGTTCCTATAATTCACCCCTCCACTTT. Its translation: CARSLQGVGSYNSPLHF.